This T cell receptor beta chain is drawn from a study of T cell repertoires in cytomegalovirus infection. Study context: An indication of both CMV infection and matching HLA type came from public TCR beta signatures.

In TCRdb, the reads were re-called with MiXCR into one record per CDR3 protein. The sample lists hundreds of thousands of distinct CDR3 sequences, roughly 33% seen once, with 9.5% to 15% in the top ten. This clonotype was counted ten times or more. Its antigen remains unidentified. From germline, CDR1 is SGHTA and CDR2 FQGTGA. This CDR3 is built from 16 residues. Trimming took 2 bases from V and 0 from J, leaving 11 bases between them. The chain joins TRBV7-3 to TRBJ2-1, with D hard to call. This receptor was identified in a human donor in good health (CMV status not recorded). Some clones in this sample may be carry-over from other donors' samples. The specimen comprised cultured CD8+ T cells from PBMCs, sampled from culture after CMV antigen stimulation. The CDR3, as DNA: TGTGCCAGCAGCTTAGGTGGGCGTAGCTCCTACAATGAGCAGTTCTTC. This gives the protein CASSLGGRSSYNEQFF.